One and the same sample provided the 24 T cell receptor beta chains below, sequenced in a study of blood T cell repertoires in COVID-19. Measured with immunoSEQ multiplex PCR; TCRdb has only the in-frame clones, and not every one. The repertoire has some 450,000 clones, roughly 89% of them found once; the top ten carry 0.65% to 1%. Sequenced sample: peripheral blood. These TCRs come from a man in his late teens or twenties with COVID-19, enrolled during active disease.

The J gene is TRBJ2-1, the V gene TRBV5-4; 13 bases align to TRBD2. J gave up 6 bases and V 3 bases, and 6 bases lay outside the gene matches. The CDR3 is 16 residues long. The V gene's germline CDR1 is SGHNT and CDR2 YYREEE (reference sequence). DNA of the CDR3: TGTGCCAGCAGCTCCCCCGGGACTAGCGGGGTCAATGAGCAGTTCTTC. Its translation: CASSSPGTSGVNEQFF. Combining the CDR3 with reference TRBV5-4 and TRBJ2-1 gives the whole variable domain ETGVTQSPTHLIKTRGQQVTLRCSSQSGHNTVSWYQQALGQGPQFIFQYYREEENGRGNFPPRFSGLQFPNYSSELNVNALELDDSALYLCASSSPGTSGVNEQFFGPGTRLTVL.

Here the CDR3 reads CASSLQAYEQYF. The CDR3 DNA is TGTGCCAGCAGCCTACAGGCCTACGAGCAGTACTTC. This sequence joins TRBV5-5 and TRBJ2-7, with D possibly TRBD1 on 5 matching bases. The length of the CDR3 is 12 residues. The germline CDR1 and CDR2 sequences are SGHKS and YYEKEE (reference sequence). V was pared by 4 bases and J by 2 bases, with 7 bases between.

In nucleotides, the CDR3 is TGTGCCAGCTCACAGTCGGGACAGGGAGGAACTGAAGCTTTCTTT. It translates to CASSQSGQGGTEAFF. The chain combines TRBV18 with TRBJ1-1; 9 bases line up with TRBD1. The germline CDR1 and CDR2 sequences are KGHSH and LQKENI. The trim removed 4 bases at V and 5 bases at J, leaving 8 bases unmatched. This CDR3 has 15 residues.

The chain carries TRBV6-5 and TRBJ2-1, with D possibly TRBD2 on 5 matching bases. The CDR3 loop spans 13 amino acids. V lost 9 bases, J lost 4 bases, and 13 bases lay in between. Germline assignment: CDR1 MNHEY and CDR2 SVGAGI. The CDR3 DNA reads TGTGCCAGTTCAGCTACGGGGTACAATGAGCAGTTCTTC. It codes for CASSATGYNEQFF.

CDR3 protein: CASLRGGAAYNEQFF. CDR3 DNA: TGTGCCAGCTTACGCGGGGGGGCCGCCTACAATGAGCAGTTCTTC. The chain couples TRBV2 to TRBJ2-1; 9 bases are a match to TRBD2. The CDR3 has 15 residues. The junction had 7 bases not matched to a gene; V was cut back by 8 bases and J by 2 bases. Germline CDR1 SNHLY, CDR2 FYNNEI.

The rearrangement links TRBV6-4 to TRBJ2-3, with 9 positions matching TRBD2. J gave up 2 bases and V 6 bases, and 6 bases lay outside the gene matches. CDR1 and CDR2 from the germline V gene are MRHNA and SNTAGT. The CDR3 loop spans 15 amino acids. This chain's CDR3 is CASSQSGRPTDTQYF. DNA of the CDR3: TGTGCCAGCAGCCAAAGCGGGAGGCCCACAGATACGCAGTATTTT.

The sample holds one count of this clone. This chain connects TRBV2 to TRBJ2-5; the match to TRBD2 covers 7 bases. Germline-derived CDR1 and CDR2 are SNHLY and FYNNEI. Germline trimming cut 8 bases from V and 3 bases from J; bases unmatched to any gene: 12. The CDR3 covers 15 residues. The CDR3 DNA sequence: TGTGCCAGCGGAGGCCGGGACTACCGTAAAGAGACCCAGTACTTC. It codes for CASGGRDYRKETQYF.

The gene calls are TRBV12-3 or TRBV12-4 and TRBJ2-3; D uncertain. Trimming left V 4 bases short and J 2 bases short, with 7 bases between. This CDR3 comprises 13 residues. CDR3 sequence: CASSYLVTDTQYF. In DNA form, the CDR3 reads TGTGCCAGCAGTTACCTAGTCACAGATACGCAGTATTTT.

This chain's CDR3 is CASSLSQSGGADTQYF. As DNA, the CDR3 is TGCGCCAGCAGCTTGTCCCAAAGCGGGGGCGCAGATACGCAGTATTTT. The chain combines TRBV5-1 with TRBJ2-3, with TRBD2 matching over 8 bases. Germline CDR1 and CDR2: SGHRS and YFSETQ. With 1 base clipped from V and 4 bases from J, the junction kept 8 bases outside the gene matches. The CDR3 spans 16 residues.

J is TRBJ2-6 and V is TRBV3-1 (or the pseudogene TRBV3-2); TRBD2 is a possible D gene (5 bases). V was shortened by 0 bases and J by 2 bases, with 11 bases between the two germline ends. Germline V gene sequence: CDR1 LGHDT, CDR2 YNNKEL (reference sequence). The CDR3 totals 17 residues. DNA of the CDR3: TGTGCCAGCAGCCAAGATGGGCGGGCGGCTGGGGCCAACGTCCTGACTTTC. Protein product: CASSQDGRAAGANVLTF.

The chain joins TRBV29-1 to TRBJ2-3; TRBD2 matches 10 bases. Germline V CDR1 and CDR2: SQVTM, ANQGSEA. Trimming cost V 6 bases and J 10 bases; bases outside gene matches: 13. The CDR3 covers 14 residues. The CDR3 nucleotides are TGCAGCGTCGTGAATGCCGGGACTAGCGACCCGCAGTATTTT. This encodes CSVVNAGTSDPQYF.

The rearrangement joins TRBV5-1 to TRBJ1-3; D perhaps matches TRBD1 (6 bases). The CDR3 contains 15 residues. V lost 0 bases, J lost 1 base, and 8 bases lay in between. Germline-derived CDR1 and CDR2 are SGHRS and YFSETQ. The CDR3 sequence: CASSLATGSGNTIYF. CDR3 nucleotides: TGCGCCAGCAGCTTGGCCACAGGGTCTGGAAACACCATATATTTT.

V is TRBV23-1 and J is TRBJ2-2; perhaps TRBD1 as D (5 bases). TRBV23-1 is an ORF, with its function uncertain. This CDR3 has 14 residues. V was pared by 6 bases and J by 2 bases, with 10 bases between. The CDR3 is CASRDRRNTGELFF. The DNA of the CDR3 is TGCGCCAGCAGAGACAGACGTAACACCGGGGAGCTGTTTTTT.

CDR3 coding DNA: TGTGCCAGCAGCTTAGGCGGTGCGGGAGAGCAGTACTTC. Translation: CASSLGGAGEQYF. The V gene is TRBV7-9, the J gene TRBJ2-7; D is possibly TRBD2 (6 bases). Trimming cost V 1 base and J 7 bases, with 11 bases left between them. The V gene's germline CDR1 is SEHNR and CDR2 FQNEAQ (reference sequence). CDR3 length: 13 residues.

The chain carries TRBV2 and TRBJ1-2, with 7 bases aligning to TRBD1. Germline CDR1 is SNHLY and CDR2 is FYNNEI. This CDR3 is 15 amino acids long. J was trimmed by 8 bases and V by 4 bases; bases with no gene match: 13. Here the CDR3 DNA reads TGTGCCAGCAGTGGGGATGGAGGGGGCGCCGGAGGCTACACCTTC. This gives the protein CASSGDGGGAGGYTF. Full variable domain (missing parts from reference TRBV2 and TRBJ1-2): EPEVTQTPSHQVTQMGQEVILRCVPISNHLYFYWYRQILGQKVEFLVSFYNNEISEKSEIFDDQFSVERPDGSNFTLKIRSTKLEDSAMYFCASSGDGGGAGGYTFGSGTRLTVV.

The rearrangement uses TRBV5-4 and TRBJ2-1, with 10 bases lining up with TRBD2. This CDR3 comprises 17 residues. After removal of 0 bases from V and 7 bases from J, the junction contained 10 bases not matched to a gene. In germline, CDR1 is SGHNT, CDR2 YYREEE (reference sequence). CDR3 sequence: CASSLEILAGVGNEQFF. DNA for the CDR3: TGTGCCAGCAGCTTGGAAATTCTAGCGGGAGTCGGGAATGAGCAGTTCTTC.

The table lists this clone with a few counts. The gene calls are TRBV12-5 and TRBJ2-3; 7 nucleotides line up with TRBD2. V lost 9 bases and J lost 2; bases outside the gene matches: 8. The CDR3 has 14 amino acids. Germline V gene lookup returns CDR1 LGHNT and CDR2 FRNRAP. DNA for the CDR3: TGTGCTAGCGCGTGGCGGGAGACCACAGATACGCAGTATTTT. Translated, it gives CASAWRETTDTQYF.

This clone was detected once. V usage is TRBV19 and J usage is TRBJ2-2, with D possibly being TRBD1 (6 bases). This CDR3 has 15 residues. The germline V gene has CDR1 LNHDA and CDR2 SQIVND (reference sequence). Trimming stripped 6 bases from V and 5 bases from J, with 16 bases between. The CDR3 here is CASSRRTAQTGELFF. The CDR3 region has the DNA TGTGCCAGTAGCCGACGGACAGCGCAGACCGGGGAGCTGTTTTTT.

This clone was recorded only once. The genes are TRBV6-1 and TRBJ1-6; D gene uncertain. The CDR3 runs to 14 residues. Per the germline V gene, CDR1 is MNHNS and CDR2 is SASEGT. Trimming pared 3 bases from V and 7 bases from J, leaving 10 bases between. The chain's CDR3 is CASSERLENSPLHF. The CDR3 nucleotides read TGTGCCAGCAGTGAGAGACTCGAAAATTCACCCCTCCACTTT.

Here the CDR3 DNA reads TGCGCCAGCAGCCGAGGACAACCCGTCGCTGAAGCTTTCTTT. Translating it yields CASSRGQPVAEAFF. J is TRBJ1-1 and V is TRBV4-1; TRBD1 might be the D (5 bases). The length of the CDR3 is 14 residues. CDR1 is MGHRA, CDR2 YSYEKL, per germline. Trimming cost V 4 bases and J 6 bases, with 15 bases left between them.

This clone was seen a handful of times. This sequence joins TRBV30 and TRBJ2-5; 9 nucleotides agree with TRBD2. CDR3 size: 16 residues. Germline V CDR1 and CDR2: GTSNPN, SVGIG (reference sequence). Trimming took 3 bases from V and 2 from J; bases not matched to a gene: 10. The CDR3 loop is CAWRFELAGYQETQYF. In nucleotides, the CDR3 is TGTGCCTGGAGGTTCGAACTAGCGGGTTATCAAGAGACCCAGTACTTC.

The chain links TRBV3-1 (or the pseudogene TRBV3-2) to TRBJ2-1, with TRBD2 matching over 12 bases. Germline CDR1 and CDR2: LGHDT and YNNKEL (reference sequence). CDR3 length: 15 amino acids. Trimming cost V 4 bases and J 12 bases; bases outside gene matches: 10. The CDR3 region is CASSPPGLAGFGQFF. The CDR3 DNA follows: TGTGCCAGCAGCCCCCCGGGACTAGCGGGTTTTGGGCAGTTCTTC.

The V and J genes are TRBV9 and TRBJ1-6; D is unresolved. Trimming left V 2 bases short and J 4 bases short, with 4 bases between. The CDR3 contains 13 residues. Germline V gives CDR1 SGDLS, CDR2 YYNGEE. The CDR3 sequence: CASSVEYNSPLHF. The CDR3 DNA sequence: TGTGCCAGCAGCGTCGAGTATAATTCACCCCTCCACTTT.

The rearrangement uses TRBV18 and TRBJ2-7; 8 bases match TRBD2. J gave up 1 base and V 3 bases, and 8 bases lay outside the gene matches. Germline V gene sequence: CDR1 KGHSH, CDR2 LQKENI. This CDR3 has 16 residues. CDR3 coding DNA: TGTGCCAGCTCACCCTATAGCGGGATGATTTCCTACGAGCAGTACTTC. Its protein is CASSPYSGMISYEQYF.